The clone carrying this TCR beta chain was detected once. The data derive from a study of blood T cell repertoires in COVID-19. Study-wide context: From the United States, Italy and Spain came samples of acute and convalescent COVID-19. Sources were T cells, B-cell-depleted T cells, or PBMCs; the material itself was cDNA or gDNA.

V was trimmed by 4 bases and J by 4 bases, leaving 13 bases between them. The germline gives CDR1 LNHDA, CDR2 SQIVND (reference sequence). The CDR3 loop spans 14 amino acids. In the authors' workflow: Reference gene primer amplification gave nucleated cell count estimates. The assay was immunoSEQ multiplex PCR, and TCRdb's table has in-frame clones only and misses some. D and trimming were read from the DNA, whereas the V and J calls and clone size are those reported in that table. The sample consists of some 240,000 clones, 70% to 85% of them appearing once. The V gene is TRBV19, the J gene TRBJ1-1, with a tentative D call TRBD1 (6 bases). This TCR was sampled from a man aged 45-65 years with active or convalescent COVID-19. Sequenced sample: peripheral blood. The CDR3 DNA reads TGTGCCAGTAGTACTTCGGACAGCGCCACTGAAGCTTTCTTT. This gives the protein CASSTSDSATEAFF.